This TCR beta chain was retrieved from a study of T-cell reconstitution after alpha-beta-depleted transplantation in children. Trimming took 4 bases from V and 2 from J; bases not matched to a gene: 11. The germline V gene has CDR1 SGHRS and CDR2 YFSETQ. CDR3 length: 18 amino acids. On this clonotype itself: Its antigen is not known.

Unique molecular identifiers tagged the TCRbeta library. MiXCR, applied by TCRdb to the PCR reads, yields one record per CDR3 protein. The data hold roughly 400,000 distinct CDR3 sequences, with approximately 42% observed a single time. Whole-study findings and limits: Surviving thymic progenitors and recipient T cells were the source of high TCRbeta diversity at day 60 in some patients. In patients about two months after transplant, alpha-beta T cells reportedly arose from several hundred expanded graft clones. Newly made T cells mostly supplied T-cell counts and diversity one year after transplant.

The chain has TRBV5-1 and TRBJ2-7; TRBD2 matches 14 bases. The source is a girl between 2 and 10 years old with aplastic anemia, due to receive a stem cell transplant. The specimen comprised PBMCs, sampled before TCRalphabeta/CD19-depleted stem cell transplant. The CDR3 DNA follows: TGCGCCAGCAGCCCCGGGACTAGCGGGAGATCTCGCCCCTACGAGCAGTACTTC. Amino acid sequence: CASSPGTSGRSRPYEQYF.